A single sample is the source of the 17 T cell receptor beta chains below, sequenced in a study of Tregs in tolerant kidney transplant recipients. Clones were sequenced by immunoSEQ multiplex PCR, and TCRdb holds only the in-frame ones, with some missing. The table includes fewer than 80,000 clones, 95% to 98% detected once. Specimen: Tregs from blood, collected before the transplant. The receptors shown here come from a human donor who received a combined kidney and bone marrow transplant.

The CDR3 coding sequence is TGTGCCATCAGTGTTGCGCCGAGCTCCTACGAGCAGTACTTC. Protein sequence: CAISVAPSSYEQYF. The chain employs TRBV10-3 and TRBJ2-7; D is undetermined. This CDR3 is built from 14 residues. V dropped 4 bases and J dropped 0 bases, with 10 bases sitting between them. Germline V gene sequence: CDR1 ENHRY, CDR2 SYGVKD.

The chain has TRBV28 and TRBJ1-2; 8 nucleotides line up with TRBD1. Unmatched junction bases numbered 9, after V lost 4 bases and J lost 8 bases. CDR3 length: 14 amino acids. From germline, CDR1 is MDHEN and CDR2 SYDVKM. In DNA form, the CDR3 reads TGTGCCAGCAGTTCCGGGACAGGACTGGGGGGCTACACCTTC. Translation gives CASSSGTGLGGYTF.

J is TRBJ2-7 and V is TRBV11-3; 8 bases fit TRBD1. V lost 3 bases and J lost 3; bases outside the gene matches: 7. CDR3 length equals 15 residues. Germline assignment: CDR1 SGHNT and CDR2 YENEEA. CDR3 sequence reads: CASSLLGGQDYEQYF. The CDR3 DNA follows: TGTGCCAGCAGCTTGCTAGGGGGACAGGACTACGAGCAGTACTTC.

The J gene is TRBJ1-1, the V gene TRBV7-2; D remains ambiguous. The CDR3 has 13 amino acids. V lost 3 bases and J 1 base, leaving 6 bases between the germline ends. CDR1 and CDR2 from the germline V gene are SGHTA and FQGNSA. CDR3 residues: CASSFGENTEAFF. As DNA, the CDR3 is TGTGCCAGCAGCTTCGGGGAGAACACTGAAGCTTTCTTT.

The CDR3 loop is CASSLGRGTDTQYF. The CDR3 nucleotides read TGTGCCAGCAGTTTGGGTCGGGGGACAGATACGCAGTATTTT. J is TRBJ2-3 and V is TRBV28, with a tentative D call TRBD2 (6 bases). The CDR3 contains 14 residues. The V and J ends lost 3 bases and 3 bases respectively, with 10 bases between them. Per the germline V gene, CDR1 is MDHEN and CDR2 is SYDVKM.

The V gene is TRBV19, the J gene TRBJ2-4; maybe TRBD2 (6 bases). Germline V CDR1 and CDR2: LNHDA, SQIVND (reference sequence). CDR3 size: 16 residues. Trimming left V 5 bases short and J 0 bases short, with 14 bases between. CDR3 DNA sequence: TGTGCCAGTAGTGCCTCCGGGAGCCTAGCCAAAAACATTCAGTACTTC. Translated: CASSASGSLAKNIQYF. Full variable domain (missing parts from reference TRBV19 and TRBJ2-4): DGGITQSPKYLFRKEGQNVTLSCEQNLNHDAMYWYRQDPGQGLRLIYYSQIVNDFQKGDIAEGYSVSREKKESFPLTVTSAQKNPTAFYLCASSASGSLAKNIQYFGAGTRLSVL.

This clone was recorded only once. V usage is TRBV9 and J usage is TRBJ2-1, with 12 bases fitting TRBD2. Germline assignment: CDR1 SGDLS and CDR2 YYNGEE. J gave up 7 bases and V 3 bases, and 11 bases lay outside the gene matches. The CDR3 runs 17 residues. The DNA for the CDR3 is TGTGCCAGCAGCGCCTCAACCGGACTAGCGGGGTTGAATGAGCAGTTCTTC. Amino acids: CASSASTGLAGLNEQFF.

The chain has TRBV28 and TRBJ1-1, with D perhaps matching TRBD1 (5 bases). The CDR3 is 14 residues long. Between the trimmed V and J ends, which lost 5 bases and 8 bases, there was a span of 18 bases. CDR1 is MDHEN and CDR2 is SYDVKM in the germline V gene. CDR3 in DNA: TGTGCCAGCAGTCCTCCCCCGGGGACTCCGGAAGCTTTCTTT. Its protein is CASSPPPGTPEAFF.

The chain uses TRBV29-1 and TRBJ2-7; TRBD2 matches at 13 bases. CDR3 length: 14 amino acids. Germline CDR1 and CDR2: SQVTM and ANQGSEA. Trimming removed 6 bases from V and 6 bases from J; junction bases left unmatched: 8. DNA of the CDR3: TGCAGCGTGAACACCCGACTAGCGGGAGGCGAGCAGTACTTC. Protein sequence: CSVNTRLAGGEQYF.

J is TRBJ2-5 and V is TRBV18; D ambiguous. The CDR3 contains 12 residues. Germline V gives CDR1 KGHSH, CDR2 LQKENI. With 3 bases removed from V and 5 bases from J, the gap between germline ends came to 7 bases. CDR3 nucleotides: TGTGCCAGCTCACCTGTATCGGAGACCCAGTACTTC. Protein product: CASSPVSETQYF.

The chain combines TRBV7-2 with TRBJ2-7; D remains ambiguous. CDR1 and CDR2 from the germline V gene are SGHTA and FQGNSA. The CDR3 has 13 amino acids. V was trimmed by 5 bases and J by 9 bases, leaving 17 bases between them. The CDR3, as DNA: TGTGCCAGCAGCCCTGGGCCAGCCGAAGGGCAGTACTTC. As protein: CASSPGPAEGQYF.

This clone was seen a single time. V and J are TRBV27 and TRBJ2-5; no clear D. Looked up from germline, CDR1 is MNHEY and CDR2 is SMNVEV (reference sequence). The V gene lost 3 bases and the J gene lost 5 bases, with 13 bases spanning the gap. This CDR3 contains 14 residues. The CDR3 region is CASSFRFSRETQYF. CDR3 in DNA: TGTGCCAGCAGTTTCCGTTTTAGTCGGGAGACCCAGTACTTC.

The chain couples TRBV6-6 to TRBJ2-3; D not certain. The CDR3 totals 12 residues. Between the trimmed V and J ends, which lost 6 bases and 2 bases, there was a span of 6 bases. From germline, CDR1 is MNHNY and CDR2 SVGAGI (reference sequence). The CDR3, as DNA: TGTGCCAGCAGGGAGATCACAGATACGCAGTATTTT. It translates to CASREITDTQYF.

This chain joins TRBV27 and TRBJ2-7; D not certain. CDR3 length: 10 amino acids. V lost 3 bases, J lost 13 bases, and 10 bases lay in between. Germline loops: CDR1 MNHEY, CDR2 SMNVEV (reference sequence). The DNA of the CDR3 is TGTGCCAGCAGTTTCTTGGCAGGATACTTC. Translation gives CASSFLAGYF.

This sequence joins TRBV11-2 and TRBJ2-7, with 10 positions matching TRBD2. With V trimmed by 5 bases and J by 2 bases, 6 bases remained unmatched. Germline lookup yields CDR1 SGHAT and CDR2 FQNNGV. CDR3 length equals 15 residues. The DNA for the CDR3 is TGTGCCAGCAGCCCTACAGCGGGGGGGCCCTACGAGCAGTACTTC. Its translation is CASSPTAGGPYEQYF. Full variable domain (rest looked up from reference TRBV11-2 and TRBJ2-7): EAGVAQSPRYKIIEKRQSVAFWCNPISGHATLYWYQQILGQGPKLLIQFQNNGVVDDSQLPKDRFSAERLKGVDSTLKIQPAKLEDSAVYLCASSPTAGGPYEQYFGPGTRLTVT.

The CDR3 is CASSPATDTQYF. In nucleotides, the CDR3 is TGTGCCAGTAGTCCCGCGACAGATACGCAGTATTTT. V gene TRBV19 combines with J gene TRBJ2-3; no definite D call. CDR3 size: 12 residues. Trimming shortened V by 5 bases and J by 3 bases, and 6 bases separated the two germline ends. The germline gives CDR1 LNHDA, CDR2 SQIVND (reference sequence).

This chain joins TRBV5-1 and TRBJ2-7; 13 nucleotides match TRBD2. Germline CDR1 and CDR2: SGHRS and YFSETQ. This CDR3 comprises 15 residues. V lost 0 bases to trimming and J lost 6 bases; unmatched junction nucleotides: 3. CDR3 bases: TGCGCCAGCAGCTTGGTACTAGCGGGAGGGCGCGAGCAGTACTTC. Residues: CASSLVLAGGREQYF.